Following are 32 T cell receptor beta chains from one sample sequenced in a study of OX40 agonist ivuxolimab in advanced cancers. Clones were read by immunoSEQ multiplex PCR, and TCRdb kept only the in-frame ones, dropping some. The sample lists around 76,000 clones; approximately 91% were seen once. The starting material was CD4+ or CD8+ T cells sorted from blood, obtained in a trial of the OX40 agonist ivuxolimab. These TCRs come from an adult with an advanced solid tumor such as melanoma, head and neck, liver or kidney cancer.

This clone was detected only once. The rearrangement uses TRBV4-2 and TRBJ2-7; 11 positions match TRBD1. The CDR3 covers 16 residues. CDR1 LGHNA and CDR2 YNFKEQ come from the germline V gene. V lost 0 bases to trimming and J lost 3 bases; unmatched junction nucleotides: 4. CDR3 nucleotide sequence: TGTGCCAGCAGCCAAGAAGAGGGGACAGGGGGCTACGAGCAGTACTTC. It translates to CASSQEEGTGGYEQYF.

The chain links TRBV14 to TRBJ2-1; the D is unclear. The CDR3 runs to 13 residues. V dropped 4 bases and J dropped 2 bases, with 6 bases sitting between them. Germline CDR1 is SGHDN and CDR2 is FVKESK. The CDR3 region is CASSLRPYNEQFF. CDR3 bases: TGTGCCAGCAGCCTTCGCCCCTACAATGAGCAGTTCTTC. Full variable domain (rest looked up from reference TRBV14 and TRBJ2-1): EAGVTQFPSHSVIEKGQTVTLRCDPISGHDNLYWYRRVMGKEIKFLLHFVKESKQDESGMPNNRFLAERTGGTYSTLKVQPAELEDSGVYFCASSLRPYNEQFFGPGTRLTVL.

The chain couples TRBV6-1 to TRBJ2-7; D remains ambiguous. CDR3 length equals 14 residues. Germline assignment: CDR1 MNHNS and CDR2 SASEGT. V lost 1 base to trimming and J lost 3 bases, with 10 bases between them. The CDR3 loop reads CASSEVDTYYEQYF. As DNA, the CDR3 is TGTGCCAGCAGTGAAGTCGACACTTACTACGAGCAGTACTTC.

This chain connects TRBV6-5 to TRBJ2-7; D possibly corresponds to TRBD1 (5 bases). In germline, CDR1 is MNHEY, CDR2 SVGAGI. The CDR3 is made up of 12 amino acids. V lost 10 bases, J lost 3 bases, and 13 bases lay in between. CDR3: CAIRTPSYEQYF. As DNA, the CDR3 is TGTGCCATACGGACACCAAGCTACGAGCAGTACTTC.

The chain carries TRBV21-1 and TRBJ2-7; the D call TRBD1 from the table was never checked on the DNA. TRBV21-1 is noted as a pseudogene. The CDR3 consists of 10 residues. The CDR3 DNA sequence: TGTGCCAGCAGCACCAGGGAGCAGTACTTC. This encodes CASSTREQYF.

In its sample, this clone was seen a few times. The CDR3 reads CAISESGFQPQHF. In DNA form, the CDR3 reads TGTGCCATCAGTGAATCAGGGTTTCAGCCCCAGCATTTT. The chain joins TRBV10-3 to TRBJ1-5, with D perhaps matching TRBD1 (5 bases). Germline CDR1 is ENHRY and CDR2 is SYGVKD. The CDR3 is made up of 13 amino acids. With 3 bases removed from V and 6 bases from J, the gap between germline ends came to 9 bases.

V is TRBV28 and J is TRBJ2-7, with D tentatively TRBD2 (5 bases). This CDR3 is built from 13 residues. The V and J ends lost 4 bases and 2 bases respectively, with 9 bases between them. Germline-derived CDR1 and CDR2 are MDHEN and SYDVKM. This chain's CDR3 is CASSSGVPYEQYF. The CDR3 DNA sequence: TGTGCCAGCAGTTCCGGGGTACCCTACGAGCAGTACTTC.

The V gene is TRBV19, the J gene TRBJ1-5, with 10 bases fitting TRBD1. Trimming at V came to 6 bases and at J to 6 bases, leaving 5 bases not matched to a gene. CDR1 LNHDA and CDR2 SQIVND come from the germline V gene (reference sequence). This CDR3 contains 14 residues. The CDR3 spells CASRTTGGPQPQHF. The DNA of the CDR3 is TGTGCCAGTAGGACGACAGGGGGCCCTCAGCCCCAGCATTTT.

This clone was observed a handful of times. This rearrangement joins TRBV5-4 to TRBJ2-3; D tentatively fits TRBD1 or TRBD2 (5 bases each). The ends were cut back, 0 bases at V and 3 bases at J, with 11 bases in the middle. CDR3 size: 15 residues. Looked up from germline, CDR1 is SGHNT and CDR2 is YYREEE (reference sequence). CDR3 protein: CASSLVGTTTDTQYF. The DNA for the CDR3 is TGTGCCAGCAGCTTGGTTGGGACCACTACAGATACGCAGTATTTT.

The gene calls are TRBV7-9 and TRBJ2-7, with 7 positions matching TRBD1. This CDR3 spans 15 amino acids. Germline values: CDR1 SEHNR, CDR2 FQNEAQ (reference sequence). With 6 bases clipped from V and 0 bases from J, the junction kept 8 bases outside the gene matches. CDR3 bases: TGTGCCAGCAGGCCCCCGGGACAGAGCTCCTACGAGCAGTACTTC. Translation: CASRPPGQSSYEQYF.

This chain connects TRBV4-1 to TRBJ2-4; either TRBD1 or TRBD2 may supply D (5 bases each). Trimming shortened V by 3 bases and J by 3 bases, and 6 bases separated the two germline ends. CDR1 is MGHRA and CDR2 is YSYEKL in the germline V gene. The CDR3 has 13 amino acids. CDR3 in DNA: TGCGCCAGCAGCCAGGGGGTCAAAAACATTCAGTACTTC. Translated, it gives CASSQGVKNIQYF.

V and J are TRBV27 and TRBJ2-2, with TRBD2 identical over 12 bases. V was clipped by 5 bases and J by 4 bases; unmatched bases: 17. Germline-derived CDR1 and CDR2 are MNHEY and SMNVEV (reference sequence). CDR3 size: 20 residues. The CDR3 reads CASSPPRASGRAIVTGELFF. CDR3 in DNA: TGTGCCAGCAGTCCCCCGAGGGCTAGCGGGAGGGCCATAGTCACCGGGGAGCTGTTTTTT.

In this sample, this clone turned up once. The chain is built from TRBV7-9 and TRBJ1-2, with 9 bases lining up with TRBD1. This CDR3 has 17 residues. Germline V gene data show CDR1 as SEHNR and CDR2 as FQNEAQ (reference sequence). The V gene end was trimmed by 7 bases and the J gene end by 8 bases; junction bases not matched to a gene: 20. The CDR3 coding sequence is TGTGCCAGCACCACCTTGGGGGGACAGGGCAAAAAAGGCGGCTACACCTTC. This sequence encodes CASTTLGGQGKKGGYTF.

The chain links TRBV7-3 to TRBJ2-3; 9 positions match TRBD2. CDR3 length: 14 amino acids. Unmatched junction bases numbered 4, after V lost 5 bases and J lost 4 bases. CDR1 is SGHTA, CDR2 FQGTGA, per germline. The CDR3 DNA sequence: TGTGCCAGCAGCCCGGGACTAGCTGCAGATACGCAGTATTTT. Protein product: CASSPGLAADTQYF.

CDR3 amino acids: CSAERFGGPGYTF. The CDR3 nucleotides are TGCAGCGCCGAACGATTCGGGGGTCCTGGCTACACCTTC. The chain links TRBV29-1 to TRBJ1-2, with D maybe TRBD1 (5 bases). Trimming took off 7 bases at V and 7 bases at J, with 19 bases between the two ends. Germline CDR1 is SQVTM and CDR2 is ANQGSEA. The length of the CDR3 is 13 residues.

V is TRBV6-6 and J is TRBJ2-1; the match to TRBD2 covers 7 bases. CDR1 MNHNY and CDR2 SVGAGI come from the germline V gene (reference sequence). V shed 1 base and J 7 bases; nucleotides not matched to a gene: 10. The length of the CDR3 is 16 residues. CDR3 nucleotides: TGTGCCAGCAGTTACTTGGGCGGGAGCAAAAAGAATGAGCAGTTCTTC. Translating it yields CASSYLGGSKKNEQFF.

The CDR3 here is CASSFGGDGYGYTF. Here the CDR3 DNA reads TGTGCCAGCAGCTTCGGGGGGGATGGCTATGGCTACACCTTC. J is TRBJ1-2 and V is TRBV6-1; D possibly corresponds to TRBD1 (5 bases). The V gene lost 6 bases and the J gene lost 4 bases, with 15 bases spanning the gap. This CDR3 spans 14 amino acids. Germline lookup yields CDR1 MNHNS and CDR2 SASEGT.

The V call is TRBV7-8, the J call TRBJ1-6; a possible D gene is TRBD1 (5 bases). The CDR3 has 14 residues. Germline lookup yields CDR1 SGHVS and CDR2 FQNEAQ. V lost 0 bases and J lost 8, with 8 bases in between. Here the CDR3 DNA reads TGTGCCAGCAGCTTAGCCGGCAGGGATTCACCCCTCCACTTT. The encoded protein is CASSLAGRDSPLHF.

V gene TRBV11-2 combines with J gene TRBJ1-6; a weak D match, TRBD1 (6 bases). The CDR3 extends over 14 amino acids. Trimming left V 5 bases short and J 3 bases short, with 8 bases between. Germline V gives CDR1 SGHAT, CDR2 FQNNGV. The CDR3 region is CASSQGYYNSPLHF. The DNA for the CDR3 is TGTGCCAGCAGCCAGGGGTACTATAATTCACCCCTCCACTTT.

The chain employs TRBV27 and TRBJ2-5; D is undetermined. Looked up from germline, CDR1 is MNHEY and CDR2 is SMNVEV (reference sequence). CDR3 length: 13 amino acids. The germline V and J ends were trimmed by 3 bases and 1 base, with 6 bases remaining between them. The CDR3 protein is CASSFGSQETQYF. In nucleotides, the CDR3 is TGTGCCAGCAGTTTCGGCAGCCAAGAGACCCAGTACTTC.

This chain joins TRBV25-1 and TRBJ2-4; D possibly matches TRBD1 or TRBD2 (6 bases each). The CDR3 loop spans 15 amino acids. Germline CDR1 reads MGHDK; CDR2 reads SYGVNS. V was pared by 8 bases and J by 4 bases, with 18 bases between. CDR3 in amino acids: CASSEGRGRKNIQYF. Here the CDR3 DNA reads TGTGCCAGCTCTGAGGGACGGGGGCGGAAAAACATTCAGTACTTC.

The rearrangement links TRBV27 to TRBJ1-2; a possible D gene is TRBD1 (5 bases). This CDR3 is 12 amino acids long. The ends were cut back, 6 bases at V and 7 bases at J, with 12 bases in the middle. Germline values: CDR1 MNHEY, CDR2 SMNVEV (reference sequence). The CDR3 sequence: CASRIDGGGYTF. CDR3 nucleotide sequence: TGTGCCAGCAGGATAGACGGGGGTGGCTACACCTTC.

A few counts support this clone. The chain carries TRBV5-1 and TRBJ1-1; the D is unclear. Germline values: CDR1 SGHRS, CDR2 YFSETQ. V was clipped by 3 bases and J by 4 bases, with 7 bases between them. The CDR3 has 12 residues. The CDR3 here is CASSSDLTEAFF. In DNA, the CDR3 is TGCGCCAGCAGCTCCGATCTCACTGAAGCTTTCTTT.

The chain couples TRBV18 to TRBJ2-5; D remains ambiguous. The germline V gene has CDR1 KGHSH and CDR2 LQKENI. The length of the CDR3 is 13 residues. V shed 4 bases and J shed 2 bases, with 8 bases lying between them. The CDR3 loop is CASSQTEQETQYF. For the CDR3, the DNA is TGTGCCAGCTCACAAACGGAGCAAGAGACCCAGTACTTC.

The chain combines TRBV6-5 with TRBJ2-1; 9 bases agree with TRBD2. Trimming cost V 2 bases and J 2 bases; bases outside gene matches: 1. The CDR3 contains 15 residues. CDR1 is MNHEY, CDR2 SVGAGI, per germline. The DNA for the CDR3 is TGTGCCAGCAGTTACCGGACTAGCGCCTACAATGAGCAGTTCTTC. Protein sequence: CASSYRTSAYNEQFF.

The chain recombines TRBV28 with TRBJ2-7; D remains unclear. Germline CDR1 and CDR2: MDHEN and SYDVKM. Trimming left V 3 bases short and J 1 base short, with 13 bases between. The CDR3 runs to 15 residues. The CDR3 sequence is CASSLIGSGSYEQYF. The CDR3 DNA is TGTGCCAGCAGTTTGATCGGTAGTGGGTCCTACGAGCAGTACTTC.

The table lists this clone with a few counts. The genes are TRBV18 and TRBJ2-7, with 7 nucleotides matching TRBD2. Per the germline V gene, CDR1 is KGHSH and CDR2 is LQKENI. This CDR3 region has 13 residues. With 1 base clipped from V and 3 bases from J, the junction kept 0 bases outside the gene matches. CDR3: CASSPRGGYEQYF. The CDR3 DNA is TGTGCCAGCTCACCACGGGGGGGCTACGAGCAGTACTTC.

The chain is built from TRBV5-1 and TRBJ1-1; D might be TRBD1 (6 bases). Germline V gene data show CDR1 as SGHRS and CDR2 as YFSETQ. The CDR3 covers 14 residues. V shed 1 base and J shed 1 base, with 8 bases lying between them. CDR3: CASSLNRENTEAFF. The CDR3 region has the DNA TGCGCCAGCAGCTTGAACAGGGAGAACACTGAAGCTTTCTTT.

The chain combines TRBV6-5 with TRBJ2-7, with 8 bases that match TRBD2. The CDR3 runs to 16 residues. The V gene's germline CDR1 is MNHEY and CDR2 SVGAGI. The V segment lost 4 bases and the J segment 0 bases; nucleotides outside the gene matches: 8. CDR3 nucleotide sequence: TGTGCCAGCAGTTCTCCAGCGGGAGTTAGCTCCTACGAGCAGTACTTC. Its protein is CASSSPAGVSSYEQYF.

This chain connects TRBV29-1 to TRBJ1-1; 8 bases line up with TRBD1. Looked up from germline, CDR1 is SQVTM and CDR2 is ANQGSEA. The V and J ends lost 6 bases and 1 base, in that order; junction bases with no gene match: 10. The CDR3 loop spans 15 amino acids. The CDR3: CSVDRGGQGNTEAFF. DNA of the CDR3: TGCAGCGTCGATAGAGGCGGACAGGGGAACACTGAAGCTTTCTTT.

This clone is medium-sized. The chain has TRBV14 and TRBJ2-1, with TRBD1 matching over 7 bases. CDR1 SGHDN and CDR2 FVKESK come from the germline V gene. The CDR3 covers 17 residues. V trimming: 0 bases; J trimming: 8 bases; junction bases outside the gene matches: 13. CDR3 protein: CASSQDTGAGAWDEQFF. CDR3 sequence (DNA): TGTGCCAGCAGCCAAGATACAGGGGCAGGGGCCTGGGATGAGCAGTTCTTC.

Turning to this clone: At one boundary the junction diverges from the germline segment, which might be a read error. The chain carries TRBV7-7 and TRBJ2-1; D gene uncertain. Per the germline V gene, CDR1 is SSHAT and CDR2 is FNYEAQ (reference sequence). The CDR3 has 16 residues. The CDR3 region is CASSLTIHGVKNEQFF. DNA for the CDR3: TGTGCTAGCAGCTTAACGATCCATGGTGTGAAGAATGAGCAGTTCTTC.